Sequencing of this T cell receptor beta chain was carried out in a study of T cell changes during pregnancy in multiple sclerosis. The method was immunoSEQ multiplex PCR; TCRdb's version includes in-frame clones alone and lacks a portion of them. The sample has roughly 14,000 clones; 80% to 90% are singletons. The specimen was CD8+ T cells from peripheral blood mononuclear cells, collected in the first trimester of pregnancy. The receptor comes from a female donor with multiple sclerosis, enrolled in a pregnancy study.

CDR3 protein: CASSCPGTSMNTEAFF. The CDR3 DNA reads TGTGCCAGCAGCTGTCCCGGGACTTCCATGAACACTGAAGCTTTCTTT. V usage is TRBV5-6 and J usage is TRBJ1-1; possibly TRBD1 for D (5 bases). With 3 bases removed from V and 0 bases from J, the gap between germline ends came to 15 bases. The CDR3 has 16 residues. CDR1 is SGHDT and CDR2 is YYEEEE in the germline V gene.